This T cell receptor beta chain was profiled in a study of T cell changes during pregnancy in multiple sclerosis. The length of the CDR3 is 15 residues. Trimming removed 1 base from V and 7 bases from J, with 14 bases in between. In germline, CDR1 is SGHTA, CDR2 FQGTGA. Clones were read by immunoSEQ multiplex PCR, and TCRdb kept only the in-frame ones, dropping some. The top ten clones hold 0.58% of a sample with under 80,000 clones, about 94% of them seen once. Sequencing was performed on peripheral blood, taken in the third trimester of pregnancy. The TCR sequence derives from a female donor with multiple sclerosis, enrolled in a pregnancy study. This chain joins TRBV7-3 and TRBJ2-1, with a tentative D call TRBD2 (6 bases). CDR3 sequence: CASSLRRGAWNEQFF. In DNA form, the CDR3 reads TGTGCCAGCAGCTTAAGGAGGGGCGCTTGGAATGAGCAGTTCTTC.